Listed below are T cell receptor beta chains from one sample, sequenced in a study of blood T cell repertoires in COVID-19. Only in-frame clones appear in the TCRdb table, and some are missing; sequencing was by immunoSEQ multiplex PCR. The sample holds 60,000 to 75,000 clones, 87% seen once. Material: peripheral blood. These receptors originate from a woman between 50 and 59 years old with COVID-19, enrolled during active disease. CDR3s include the opening cysteine and the closing phenylalanine or tryptophan. D genes are given only for firm matches. Part of the rows lack a size; the others show once, few, many or a class for expanded clones.

d_gene,j_gene,abundance,v_gene,CDR3aa,CDR3nt
TRBD2,TRBJ2-3,NA,TRBV9,CASSGVMGGPADTQYF,TGTGCCAGCAGCGGAGTAATGGGAGGGCCGGCAGATACGCAGTATTTT
TRBD2,TRBJ2-1,NA,TRBV28,CATQSGSRVNEQFF,TGTGCCACGCAAAGCGGGAGCCGAGTCAATGAGCAGTTCTTC
TRBD1,TRBJ1-4,few,TRBV27,CASSFGQGATNEKLFF,TGTGCCAGCAGTTTCGGACAGGGGGCTACTAATGAAAAACTGTTTTTT
TRBD1,TRBJ1-1,NA,TRBV11-3,CASSPHGTVSAFF,TGTGCCAGCAGCCCCCACGGGACAGTATCCGCTTTCTTT
NA,TRBJ2-3,NA,TRBV5-1,CASSLASVVTDTQYF,TGCGCCAGCAGCTTGGCTAGCGTAGTCACAGATACGCAGTATTTT
NA,TRBJ2-3,few,TRBV19,CASRHNLGGTQYF,TGTGCCAGTAGGCACAATTTGGGGGGTACGCAGTATTTT
NA,TRBJ2-1,NA,TRBV15,CATSRGVDNEQFF,TGTGCCACCAGCAGGGGAGTCGACAATGAGCAGTTCTTC
NA,TRBJ1-2,NA,TRBV7-9,CASSSPRPTGQAGGYTF,TGTGCCAGCAGCTCTCCTAGACCGACGGGACAAGCGGGAGGCTACACCTTC
TRBD1,TRBJ1-6,NA,TRBV5-4,CASSSRDRVNSPLHF,TGTGCCAGCAGCAGCCGGGACAGGGTCAATTCACCCCTCCACTTT
TRBD1,TRBJ1-5,NA,TRBV4-1,CASSQGRGQPAPQHF,TGCGCCAGCAGCCAAGGCAGGGGGCAGCCCGCGCCCCAGCATTTT
NA,TRBJ2-7,NA,TRBV3-1/TRBV3-2,CASSQGQSSYEQYF,TGTGCCAGCAGCCAAGGACAGAGCTCCTACGAGCAGTACTTC
TRBD1,TRBJ2-3,NA,TRBV19,CASSYRGPPLMDTQYF,TGTGCCAGTAGCTACAGGGGGCCCCCTCTTATGGATACGCAGTATTTT
TRBD1,TRBJ1-5,NA,TRBV28,CASSAETYRGSPAQHF,TGTGCCAGCAGTGCCGAGACCTACAGGGGTTCCCCAGCCCAGCATTTT
NA,TRBJ2-2,NA,TRBV9,CASSVVGAGTGELFF,TGTGCCAGCAGCGTAGTGGGGGCAGGGACCGGGGAGCTGTTTTTT
NA,TRBJ2-7,once,TRBV10-3,CAISESGGGNEQYF,TGTGCCATCAGTGAGTCGGGAGGGGGAAACGAGCAGTACTTC
NA,TRBJ2-7,NA,TRBV6-5,CASISGQSYEQYF,TGTGCCAGCATTTCCGGACAGTCTTACGAGCAGTACTTC
NA,TRBJ2-3,NA,TRBV7-3,CASSLTPSISTDTQYF,TGTGCCAGCAGTCTCACTCCTTCTATCAGCACAGATACGCAGTATTTT
TRBD2,TRBJ2-5,NA,TRBV5-1,CASSPGTSGRETQYF,TGCGCCAGCAGCCCCGGGACTAGCGGGAGAGAGACCCAGTACTTC
NA,TRBJ1-2,NA,TRBV6-4,CASSDPTGYGYTF,TGTGCCAGCAGTGACCCGACAGGCTATGGCTACACCTTC